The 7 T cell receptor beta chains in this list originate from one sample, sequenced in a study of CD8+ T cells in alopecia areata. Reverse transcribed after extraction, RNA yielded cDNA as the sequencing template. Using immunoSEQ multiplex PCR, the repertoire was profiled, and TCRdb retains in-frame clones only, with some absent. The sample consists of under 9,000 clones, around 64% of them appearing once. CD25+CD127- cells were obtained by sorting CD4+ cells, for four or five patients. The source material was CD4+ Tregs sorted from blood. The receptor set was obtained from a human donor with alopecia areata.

CDR3 in amino acids: CASSARAEVTSTEQFF. Written as DNA, the CDR3 is TGTGCCAGCAGCGCCCGGGCGGAGGTTACCTCCACTGAGCAGTTCTTC. The chain joins TRBV11-2 to TRBJ2-1, with D perhaps TRBD2 (5 bases). This CDR3 contains 16 residues. From germline, CDR1 is SGHAT and CDR2 FQNNGV. With 5 bases removed from V and 9 bases from J, the gap between germline ends came to 23 bases.

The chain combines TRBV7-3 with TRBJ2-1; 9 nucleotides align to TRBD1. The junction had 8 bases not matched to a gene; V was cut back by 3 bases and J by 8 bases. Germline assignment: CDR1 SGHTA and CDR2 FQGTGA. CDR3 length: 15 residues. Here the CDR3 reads CASSLSRDRAYEQFF. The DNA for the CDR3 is TGTGCCAGCAGCTTGTCCCGGGACAGGGCTTATGAGCAGTTCTTC.

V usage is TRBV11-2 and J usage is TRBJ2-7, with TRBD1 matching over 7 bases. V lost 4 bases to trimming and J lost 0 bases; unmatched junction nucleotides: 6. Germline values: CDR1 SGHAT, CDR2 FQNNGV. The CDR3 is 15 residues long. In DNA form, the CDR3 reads TGTGCCAGCAGCTATGTCGCAGGGGGCTCCTACGAGCAGTACTTC. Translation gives CASSYVAGGSYEQYF.

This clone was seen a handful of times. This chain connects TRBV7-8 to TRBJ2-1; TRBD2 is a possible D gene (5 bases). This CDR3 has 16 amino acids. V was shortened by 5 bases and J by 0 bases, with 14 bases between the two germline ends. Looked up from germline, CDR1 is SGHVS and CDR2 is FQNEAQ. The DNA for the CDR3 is TGTGCCAGCAGCCCAAGGCCGGGAAGCTCCTACAATGAGCAGTTCTTC. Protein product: CASSPRPGSSYNEQFF.

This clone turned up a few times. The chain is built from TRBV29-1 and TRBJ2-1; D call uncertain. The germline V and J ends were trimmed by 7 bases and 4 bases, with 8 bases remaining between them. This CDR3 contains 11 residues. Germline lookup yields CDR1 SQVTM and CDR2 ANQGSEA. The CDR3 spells CSAATYNEQFF. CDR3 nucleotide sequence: TGCAGCGCTGCGACGTACAATGAGCAGTTCTTC.

CDR3 bases: TGTGCCAGCAGCGACACAGATACGCAGTATTTT. This gives the protein CASSDTDTQYF. V usage is TRBV5-6 and J usage is TRBJ2-3; D not resolved. The CDR3 length is 11 residues. V was clipped by 4 bases and J by 2 bases, with 2 bases between them. The V gene's germline CDR1 is SGHDT and CDR2 YYEEEE.

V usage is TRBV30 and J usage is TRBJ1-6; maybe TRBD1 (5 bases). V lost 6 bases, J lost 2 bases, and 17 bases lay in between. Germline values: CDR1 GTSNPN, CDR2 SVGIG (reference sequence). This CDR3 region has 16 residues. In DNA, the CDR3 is TGTGCCTGCACCTCCTCCAGGGCCCCCTATAATTCACCCCTCCACTTT. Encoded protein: CACTSSRAPYNSPLHF.